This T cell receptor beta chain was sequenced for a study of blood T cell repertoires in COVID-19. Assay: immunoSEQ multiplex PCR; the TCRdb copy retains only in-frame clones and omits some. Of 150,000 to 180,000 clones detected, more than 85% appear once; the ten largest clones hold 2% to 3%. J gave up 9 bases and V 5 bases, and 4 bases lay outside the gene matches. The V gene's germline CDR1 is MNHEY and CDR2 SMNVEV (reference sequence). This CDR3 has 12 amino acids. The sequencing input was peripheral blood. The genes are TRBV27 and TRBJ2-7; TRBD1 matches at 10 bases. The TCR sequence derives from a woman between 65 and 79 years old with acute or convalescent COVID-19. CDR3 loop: CASSTTGGRQYV. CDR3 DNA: TGTGCCAGCAGTACGACAGGGGGCAGGCAGTACGTC.